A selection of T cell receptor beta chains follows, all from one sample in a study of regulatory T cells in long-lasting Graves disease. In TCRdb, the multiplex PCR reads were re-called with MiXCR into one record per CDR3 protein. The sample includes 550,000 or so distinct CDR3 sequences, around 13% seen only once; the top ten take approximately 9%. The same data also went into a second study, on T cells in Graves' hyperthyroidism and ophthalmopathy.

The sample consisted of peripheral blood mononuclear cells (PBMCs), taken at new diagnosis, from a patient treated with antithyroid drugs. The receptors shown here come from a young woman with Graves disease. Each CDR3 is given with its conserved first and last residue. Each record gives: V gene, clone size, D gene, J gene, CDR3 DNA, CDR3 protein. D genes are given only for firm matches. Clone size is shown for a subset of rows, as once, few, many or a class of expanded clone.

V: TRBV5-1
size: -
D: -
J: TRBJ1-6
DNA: TGCGCCAGCAGCTCGGGGGACCCCGGGCCCCTCCACTTT
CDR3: CASSSGDPGPLHF

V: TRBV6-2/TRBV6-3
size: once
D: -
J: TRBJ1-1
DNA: TGTGCCAGCGACCCACGGGACGGCAGGAAGACTGAAGCTTTCTTT
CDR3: CASDPRDGRKTEAFF

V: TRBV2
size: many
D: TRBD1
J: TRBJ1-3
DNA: TGTGCCAGCAGCCGACAGGGCCCCCGGGGCACCATATATTTT
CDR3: CASSRQGPRGTIYF

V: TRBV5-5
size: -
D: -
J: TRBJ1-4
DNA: TGTGCCAGCAGCTTTGGACAGCCAACTAATGAAAAACTGTTTTTT
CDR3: CASSFGQPTNEKLFF

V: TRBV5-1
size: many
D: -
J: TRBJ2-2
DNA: TGCGCCAGCAGCAAGGACGGCCGGATAATGAACACCGGGGAGCTGTTTTTT
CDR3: CASSKDGRIMNTGELFF

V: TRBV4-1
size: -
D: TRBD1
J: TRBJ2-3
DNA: TGCGCCAGCAGCCCCCCGGACAGGGGCCAGCCGGATACGCAGTATTTT
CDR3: CASSPPDRGQPDTQYF

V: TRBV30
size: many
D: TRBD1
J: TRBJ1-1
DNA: TGTGCCTGGAGTCCTTCGACAGGGCGAGCTTTCTTT
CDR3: CAWSPSTGRAFF

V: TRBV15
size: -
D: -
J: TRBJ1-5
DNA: TGTGCCACCAGCAGGGGGCAGGCATGGCAGCCCCAGCATTTT
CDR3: CATSRGQAWQPQHF

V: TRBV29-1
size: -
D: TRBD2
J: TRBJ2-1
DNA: TGCAGCGTCGCAGCGGGAGGGACCTACAATGAGCAGTTCTTC
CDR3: CSVAAGGTYNEQFF

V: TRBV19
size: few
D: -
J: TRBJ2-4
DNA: TGTGCCAGTAGAGGGGGGGACAGCGCGGGGAACATTCAGTACTTC
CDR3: CASRGGDSAGNIQYF

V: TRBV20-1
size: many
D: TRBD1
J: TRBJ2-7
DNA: TGCAGTGCCAGTTGGGACAGGGGGCAATACGAGCAGTACTTC
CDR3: CSASWDRGQYEQYF

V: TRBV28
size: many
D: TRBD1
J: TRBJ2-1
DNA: TGTGCCAGCAGGCTAGTAAGGGGGCCGGATGAGCAGTTCTTC
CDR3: CASRLVRGPDEQFF

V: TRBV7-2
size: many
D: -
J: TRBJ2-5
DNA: TGTGCCAGCAGCAGATCAATAGAATCGGAGACCCAGTACTTC
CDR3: CASSRSIESETQYF

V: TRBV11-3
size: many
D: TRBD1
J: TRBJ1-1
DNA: TGTGCCAGCAGCTTAGATCAGGACAGGTCGTACACTGAAGCTTTCTTT
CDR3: CASSLDQDRSYTEAFF

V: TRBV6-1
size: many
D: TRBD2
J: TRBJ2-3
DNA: TGTGCCAGCAGATCTCTTTCTAGCGGTGGCACAGATACGCAGTATTTT
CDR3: CASRSLSSGGTDTQYF

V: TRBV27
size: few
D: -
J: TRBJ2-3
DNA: TGTGCCAGCAGTTTATGGGGGGCGGCAGATACGCAGTATTTT
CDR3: CASSLWGAADTQYF

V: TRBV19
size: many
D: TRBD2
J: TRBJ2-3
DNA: TGTGCCAGTAGTGGGGCTGGTCGGGCTAGCGGGAGCACAGATACGCAGTATTTT
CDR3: CASSGAGRASGSTDTQYF

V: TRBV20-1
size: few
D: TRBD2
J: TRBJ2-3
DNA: TGCAGTGCGGTGGGAGCGGGAGTTCCAGATACGCAGTATTTT
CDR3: CSAVGAGVPDTQYF

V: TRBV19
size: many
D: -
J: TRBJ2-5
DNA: TGTGCCAGTAGTAGGGGGCCTGGGGGCCAAGAGACCCAGTACTTC
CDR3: CASSRGPGGQETQYF

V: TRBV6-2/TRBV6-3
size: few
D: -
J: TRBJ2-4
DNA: TGTGCCAGCAGTGAAGGGTATACCCTCATTCAGTACTTC
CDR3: CASSEGYTLIQYF

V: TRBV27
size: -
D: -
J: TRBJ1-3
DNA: TGTGCCAGCAGCACAAAGGGGAATTTTCGAAACACCATATATTTT
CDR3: CASSTKGNFRNTIYF

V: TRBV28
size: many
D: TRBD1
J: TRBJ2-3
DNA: TGTGCCAGCAGTTCAGCCGGACAGGGGGTTATCTCTGACACAGATACGCAGTATTTT
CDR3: CASSSAGQGVISDTDTQYF

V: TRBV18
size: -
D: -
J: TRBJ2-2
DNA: TGTGCCAGCTCACCTCCGGGGAAGGCGAACACCGGGGAGCTGTTTTTT
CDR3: CASSPPGKANTGELFF

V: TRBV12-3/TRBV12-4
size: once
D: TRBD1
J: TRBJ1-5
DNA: TGTGCCAGCAGGCAGCAGGGGGCGGTTCAGCCCCAGCATTTT
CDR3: CASRQQGAVQPQHF

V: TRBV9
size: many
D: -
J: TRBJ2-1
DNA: TGTGCCAGCAGCGTATCATCGACGGGAGCAAGCTACAATGAGCAGTTCTTC
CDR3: CASSVSSTGASYNEQFF

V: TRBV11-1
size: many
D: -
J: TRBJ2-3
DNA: TGTGCCAGCAGCTTTCGACAGGGAGGAAGAGGAGATACGCAGTATTTT
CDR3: CASSFRQGGRGDTQYF

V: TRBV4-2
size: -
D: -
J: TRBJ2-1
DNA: TGTGCCAGCAGCCATCCCGACGGACCCTCCTACAATGAGCAGTTCTTC
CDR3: CASSHPDGPSYNEQFF

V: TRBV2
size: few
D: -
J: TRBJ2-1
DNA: TGTGCCAGCAGCTTATTACCAGCAGTTAGCTCCTACAATGAGCAGTTCTTC
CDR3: CASSLLPAVSSYNEQFF

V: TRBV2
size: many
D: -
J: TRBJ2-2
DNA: TGTGCCAGCAAGCCGGCGAACACCGGGGAGCTGTTTTTT
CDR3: CASKPANTGELFF

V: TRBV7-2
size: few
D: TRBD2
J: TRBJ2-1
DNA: TGTGCCAGCAGCTTAGAAGCCGGGAGGGCCGTAAATGAGCAGTTCTTC
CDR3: CASSLEAGRAVNEQFF

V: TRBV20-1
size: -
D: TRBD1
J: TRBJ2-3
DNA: TGCAGTGCTATCCGGGACAGGGGACCAGATACGCAGTATTTT
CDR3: CSAIRDRGPDTQYF

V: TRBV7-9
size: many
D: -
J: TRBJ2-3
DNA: TGTGCCAGCAGCTTACGCAAAGTTGGCGGGCGGGGATCCGATACGCAGTATTTT
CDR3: CASSLRKVGGRGSDTQYF

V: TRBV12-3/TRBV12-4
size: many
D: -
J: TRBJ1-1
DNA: TGTGCCAGCAGTTTCCCACTAAACACTGAAGCTTTCTTT
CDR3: CASSFPLNTEAFF

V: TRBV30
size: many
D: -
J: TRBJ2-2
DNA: TGTGCCTGGAGTGCCCGGGAGAGGTACACCGGGGAGCTGTTTTTT
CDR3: CAWSARERYTGELFF

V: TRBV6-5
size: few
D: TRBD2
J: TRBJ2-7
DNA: TGTGCCAGCAGTTATTACGGGGCTAGCGGGAACGAGCAGTACTTC
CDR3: CASSYYGASGNEQYF

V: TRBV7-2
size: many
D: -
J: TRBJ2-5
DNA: TGTGCCAGCAGCCCCCAAGGTTCTCAAGAGACCCAGTACTTC
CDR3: CASSPQGSQETQYF

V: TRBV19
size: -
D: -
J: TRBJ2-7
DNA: TGTGCCAGTAGTATCCCTCGGCAGAAGGCGTCCTACAATGAGCAGTACTTC
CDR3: CASSIPRQKASYNEQYF

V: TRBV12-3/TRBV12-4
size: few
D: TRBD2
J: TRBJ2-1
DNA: TGTGCCAGCAGACAGACTAGCGGATACTCCTACAATGAGCAGTTCTTC
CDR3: CASRQTSGYSYNEQFF

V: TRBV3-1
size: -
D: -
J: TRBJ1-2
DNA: TGTGCCAGCAGCGGGGCGACAGAACCCTATGGCTACACCTTC
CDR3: CASSGATEPYGYTF

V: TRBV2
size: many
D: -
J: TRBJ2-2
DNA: TGTGCCAGCCGGGACAGACTAGACGCGAACACCGGGGAGCTGTTTTTT
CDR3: CASRDRLDANTGELFF